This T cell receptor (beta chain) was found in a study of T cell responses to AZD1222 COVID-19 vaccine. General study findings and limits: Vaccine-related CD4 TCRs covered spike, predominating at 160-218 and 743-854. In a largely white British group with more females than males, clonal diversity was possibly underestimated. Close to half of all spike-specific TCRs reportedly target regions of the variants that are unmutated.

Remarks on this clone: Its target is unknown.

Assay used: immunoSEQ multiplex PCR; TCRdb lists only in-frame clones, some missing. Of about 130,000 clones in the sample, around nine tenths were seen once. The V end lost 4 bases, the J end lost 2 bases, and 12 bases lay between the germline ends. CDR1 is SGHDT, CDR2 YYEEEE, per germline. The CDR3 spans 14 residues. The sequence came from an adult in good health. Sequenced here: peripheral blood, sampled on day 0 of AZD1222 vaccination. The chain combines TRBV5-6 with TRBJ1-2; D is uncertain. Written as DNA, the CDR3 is TGTGCCAGCAGCCCCCCCCAGCGCAACTATGGCTACACCTTC. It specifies CASSPPQRNYGYTF. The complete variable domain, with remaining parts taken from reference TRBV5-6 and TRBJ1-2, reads DAGVTQSPTHLIKTRGQQVTLRCSPKSGHDTVSWYQQALGQGPQFIFQYYEEEERQRGNFPDRFSGHQFPNYSSELNVNALLLGDSALYLCASSPPQRNYGYTFGSGTRLTVV.